The 21 T cell receptor beta chains in this list originate from one sample, sequenced in a study of blood T cell repertoires in COVID-19. Method: immunoSEQ multiplex PCR; TCRdb's copy keeps in-frame clones and lacks some. The sample holds 300,000 to 450,000 clones; about 90% are singletons and the top ten take under 1.5%. The sequencing input was PBMCs or T cells enriched from blood (not recorded which). The receptors here all came from a man younger than 45 who had recovered from COVID-19.

The chain combines TRBV2 with TRBJ2-2, with D unclear. This CDR3 comprises 15 residues. The V gene lost 6 bases and the J gene lost 0 bases, with 11 bases spanning the gap. Germline V gene lookup returns CDR1 SNHLY and CDR2 FYNNEI. CDR3 protein: CASRATLANTGELFF. The CDR3 DNA is TGTGCCAGCAGGGCGACTCTTGCGAACACCGGGGAGCTGTTTTTT. Based on the CDR3 plus reference TRBV2 and TRBJ2-2, the full variable domain is EPEVTQTPSHQVTQMGQEVILRCVPISNHLYFYWYRQILGQKVEFLVSFYNNEISEKSEIFDDQFSVERPDGSNFTLKIRSTKLEDSAMYFCASRATLANTGELFFGEGSRLTVL.

This chain links TRBV4-3 with TRBJ2-3; 8 nucleotides agree with TRBD2. The germline CDR1 and CDR2 sequences are LGHNA and YSLEER. With V trimmed by 0 bases and J by 1 base, 6 bases remained unmatched. This CDR3 spans 17 amino acids. The CDR3 DNA is TGCGCCAGCAGCCAAGATCGGGTGACTAGCGGCACAGATACGCAGTATTTT. Encoded protein: CASSQDRVTSGTDTQYF.

The genes are TRBV9 and TRBJ1-1, with D possibly TRBD1 on 5 matching bases. CDR3 length: 16 residues. Deletions cut 4 bases from V and 2 bases from J, with 18 bases between. The germline gives CDR1 SGDLS, CDR2 YYNGEE. The CDR3: CASSPQVRTGNTEAFF. In DNA, the CDR3 is TGTGCCAGCAGCCCCCAAGTCCGAACAGGAAACACTGAAGCTTTCTTT.

This clone has only a few counts. The chain joins TRBV18 to TRBJ2-1; the match to TRBD2 covers 9 bases. The CDR3 is 17 residues long. Germline CDR1 KGHSH, CDR2 LQKENI. The J segment lost 13 bases and the V segment lost 2 bases, leaving 18 bases of the junction unmatched. The CDR3 nucleotides read TGTGCCAGCTCACCAGGCGGGGGGGCCTCCTACAAATCCACTCAGTTCTTC. Its protein is CASSPGGGASYKSTQFF.

This clone came up a few times. The rearrangement links TRBV29-1 to TRBJ2-1; 9 nucleotides agree with TRBD1. Per the germline V gene, CDR1 is SQVTM and CDR2 is ANQGSEA. V dropped 7 bases and J dropped 6; count of bases not matched to a gene: 7. This CDR3 comprises 13 residues. The CDR3 DNA reads as TGCAGCGCACCTAGGGACAGGGTCAATGAGCAGTTCTTC. The encoded protein is CSAPRDRVNEQFF.

The genes are TRBV19 and TRBJ2-1; the match to TRBD1 covers 8 bases. The CDR3 consists of 14 residues. The germline V gene encodes CDR1 LNHDA and CDR2 SQIVND (reference sequence). V was pared by 7 bases and J by 2 bases, with 4 bases of the junction left unmatched. The DNA of the CDR3 is TGTGCCAGTAAAGACAGGGGAACCTACAATGAGCAGTTCTTC. It translates to CASKDRGTYNEQFF.

CDR3 nucleotides: TGTGCCAGCAGTGCGGGTGAAGGTACAGATACGCAGTATTTT. Encoded protein: CASSAGEGTDTQYF. V and J are TRBV2 and TRBJ2-3, with D hard to call. Germline values: CDR1 SNHLY, CDR2 FYNNEI. The CDR3 has 14 amino acids. Trimming took off 4 bases at V and 3 bases at J, with 11 bases between the two ends. Supplemented by reference TRBV2 and TRBJ2-3, the full variable domain reads EPEVTQTPSHQVTQMGQEVILRCVPISNHLYFYWYRQILGQKVEFLVSFYNNEISEKSEIFDDQFSVERPDGSNFTLKIRSTKLEDSAMYFCASSAGEGTDTQYFGPGTRLTVL.

The V call is TRBV14, the J call TRBJ2-7; TRBD2 is a possible D gene (6 bases). Looked up from germline, CDR1 is SGHDN and CDR2 is FVKESK. The V and J ends lost 6 bases and 1 base respectively, with 13 bases between them. The CDR3 covers 14 residues. The CDR3 nucleotides are TGTGCCAGCAGTAGGGCGGGGTATTCCTACGAGCAGTACTTC. Amino acid sequence: CASSRAGYSYEQYF.

The rearrangement links TRBV23-1 to TRBJ1-2; TRBD1 might be the D (5 bases). TRBV23-1 is sorted into the ORF group, with uncertain function. This CDR3 comprises 13 residues. V was clipped by 6 bases and J by 4 bases, with 12 bases between them. The CDR3 DNA reads as TGCGCCAGCAGCTCCAGGGCGAGCTATGGCTACACCTTC. This gives the protein CASSSRASYGYTF.

The V and J genes are TRBV7-2 and TRBJ1-5; TRBD1 agrees at 7 bases. With V trimmed by 4 bases and J by 6 bases, 9 bases remained unmatched. Germline V gene lookup returns CDR1 SGHTA and CDR2 FQGNSA. The CDR3 has 15 residues. The CDR3 DNA reads TGTGCCAGCAGCTCTGTGACAGGGATTGGTCAGCCCCAGCATTTT. It yields the protein CASSSVTGIGQPQHF. Combining the CDR3 with reference TRBV7-2 and TRBJ1-5 gives the whole variable domain GAGVSQSPSNKVTEKGKDVELRCDPISGHTALYWYRQSLGQGLEFLIYFQGNSAPDKSGLPSDRFSAERTGGSVSTLTIQRTQQEDSAVYLCASSSVTGIGQPQHFGDGTRLSIL.

The chain has TRBV6-5 and TRBJ2-3; 9 bases map to TRBD2. The V and J ends lost 3 bases and 1 base, in that order; junction bases with no gene match: 5. Germline V gives CDR1 MNHEY, CDR2 SVGAGI. The CDR3 consists of 16 residues. The chain's CDR3 is CASSYGASGGTDTQYF. CDR3 DNA: TGTGCCAGCAGTTATGGGGCTAGCGGGGGCACAGATACGCAGTATTTT.

This clone is a singleton in its sample. The CDR3 DNA is TGTGCCAGCACCGTGAACTCTGGGGAGAACGTCCTGACTTTC. It yields the protein CASTVNSGENVLTF. V is TRBV27 and J is TRBJ2-6, with D maybe TRBD2 (5 bases). Germline V gene data show CDR1 as MNHEY and CDR2 as SMNVEV (reference sequence). The CDR3 is made up of 14 amino acids. Trimming cost V 7 bases and J 10 bases, with 17 bases left between them.

The V and J genes are TRBV6-4 and TRBJ1-6; a weak D match, TRBD1 (5 bases). The V end lost 6 bases, the J end lost 9 bases, and 12 bases lay between the germline ends. CDR3 size: 13 residues. CDR1 is MRHNA and CDR2 is SNTAGT in the germline V gene. The CDR3 nucleotides read TGTGCCAGCAGCCCGGGGGAGGGTTCACCCCTCCACTTT. Protein: CASSPGEGSPLHF.

As concerns this clone: Other DNA sequences of this sample code for an identical CDR3. The chain joins TRBV18 to TRBJ2-7, with 8 positions matching TRBD1. J gave up 2 bases and V 6 bases, and 6 bases lay outside the gene matches. Germline lookup yields CDR1 KGHSH and CDR2 LQKENI. The length of the CDR3 is 14 residues. This CDR3 reads CASSPAGGPYEQYF. CDR3 DNA sequence: TGTGCCAGCTCCCCTGCAGGGGGCCCCTACGAGCAGTACTTC.

Written as DNA, the CDR3 is TGTGCCAGCAGCTGGGGACTAGCGGGGGGTGTGGGAGATACGCAGTATTTT. Translating it yields CASSWGLAGGVGDTQYF. This chain connects TRBV5-5 to TRBJ2-3, with 15 bases aligning to TRBD2. The CDR3 totals 17 residues. Germline CDR1 SGHKS, CDR2 YYEKEE (reference sequence). V shed 3 bases, J shed 5 bases, and the junction held 7 bases outside the gene matches.

The chain couples TRBV7-8 to TRBJ1-5, with 9 nucleotides matching TRBD1. The CDR3 sequence is 15 residues long. J lost 12 bases, V lost 5 bases, and 14 bases had no gene match. CDR1 and CDR2 from the germline V gene are SGHVS and FQNEAQ. Here the CDR3 DNA reads TGTGCCAGCAGCGAGTCCGGGACAGGGAGGTCCTTCCAGCATTTT. Translation: CASSESGTGRSFQHF.

The chain joins TRBV18 to TRBJ2-1, with TRBD2 identical over 11 bases. Germline assignment: CDR1 KGHSH and CDR2 LQKENI. J gave up 5 bases and V 0 bases, and 9 bases lay outside the gene matches. This CDR3 has 18 amino acids. CDR3 bases: TGTGCCAGCTCACCACCGGTTAGCGGGGGGGCTCAGAACAATGAGCAGTTCTTC. It specifies CASSPPVSGGAQNNEQFF.

V gene TRBV5-1 combines with J gene TRBJ2-3, with 11 bases identical to TRBD2. The CDR3 is 18 residues long. The germline V gene encodes CDR1 SGHRS and CDR2 YFSETQ. Trimming took 0 bases from V and 1 from J; bases not matched to a gene: 7. The CDR3 DNA reads TGCGCCAGCAGCTTGGGACTTCTAGCGGGGGGACGCACAGATACGCAGTATTTT. As protein: CASSLGLLAGGRTDTQYF.

This rearrangement joins TRBV30 to TRBJ1-1; TRBD1 is a possible D gene (5 bases). Per the germline V gene, CDR1 is GTSNPN and CDR2 is SVGIG (reference sequence). With 3 bases removed from V and 5 bases from J, the gap between germline ends came to 13 bases. CDR3 length: 13 residues. The chain's CDR3 is CAWSGPGGTEAFF. CDR3 DNA sequence: TGTGCCTGGAGCGGGCCCGGGGGTACTGAAGCTTTCTTT.

This clone was recorded only once. This chain connects TRBV2 to TRBJ1-4; 9 bases match TRBD1. Unmatched junction bases numbered 1, after V lost 2 bases and J lost 6 bases. This CDR3 spans 14 amino acids. Germline V CDR1 and CDR2: SNHLY, FYNNEI. CDR3 in amino acids: CASSEWTGDEKLFF. CDR3 DNA: TGTGCCAGCAGTGAATGGACAGGGGATGAAAAACTGTTTTTT.

The chain carries TRBV29-1 and TRBJ1-3; D gene uncertain. This CDR3 is built from 15 residues. The germline CDR1 and CDR2 sequences are SQVTM and ANQGSEA. Trimming took 5 bases from V and 4 from J, leaving 18 bases between them. This CDR3 reads CSVHSPALVGNTIYF. The DNA for the CDR3 is TGCAGCGTTCACAGCCCGGCCTTGGTAGGAAACACCATATATTTT.